Following are 24 T cell receptor beta chains from one sample sequenced in a study of PD-1 blockade in mismatch repair-deficient tumors. Some clones are missing from TCRdb's copy, which holds only in-frame ones; the method was immunoSEQ multiplex PCR. The data contain under 50,000 clones, roughly 88% of them singletons. The sample in question was PBMCs, obtained approximately 41 weeks after starting pembrolizumab. Source of these receptors: an adult with mismatch repair-deficient cancer.

This chain connects TRBV5-1 to TRBJ2-2; 10 bases are shared with TRBD2. The CDR3 runs 16 residues. J gave up 6 bases and V 3 bases, and 8 bases lay outside the gene matches. The germline CDR1 and CDR2 sequences are SGHRS and YFSETQ. CDR3 nucleotide sequence: TGCGCCAGCAGCTCTGGTTTTCTAGCGGGAGCCGGGGAGCTGTTTTTT. Translation: CASSSGFLAGAGELFF.

CDR3 in amino acids: CASSSSTGEQYF. CDR3 DNA sequence: TGTGCCAGCAGCTCCTCGACGGGGGAGCAGTACTTC. This chain joins TRBV7-2 and TRBJ2-7, with D maybe TRBD2 (5 bases). The germline gives CDR1 SGHTA, CDR2 FQGNSA. CDR3 length: 12 residues. V was pared by 4 bases and J by 7 bases, with 11 bases between.

The chain couples TRBV7-2 to TRBJ2-2; 7 bases align to TRBD1. The CDR3 runs 13 residues. V trimming: 3 bases; J trimming: 7 bases; junction bases outside the gene matches: 2. Germline-derived CDR1 and CDR2 are SGHTA and FQGNSA. The CDR3 spells CASSFRDSGELFF. For the CDR3, the DNA is TGTGCCAGCAGCTTCCGGGACAGCGGGGAGCTGTTTTTT. The variable domain in full, with the rest retrieved from reference TRBV7-2 and TRBJ2-2, is GAGVSQSPSNKVTEKGKDVELRCDPISGHTALYWYRQSLGQGLEFLIYFQGNSAPDKSGLPSDRFSAERTGGSVSTLTIQRTQQEDSAVYLCASSFRDSGELFFGEGSRLTVL.

The chain uses TRBV7-9 and TRBJ1-1, with D maybe TRBD1 (5 bases). V was pared by 4 bases and J by 1 base, with 7 bases between. This CDR3 is 13 amino acids long. Germline V gene lookup returns CDR1 SEHNR and CDR2 FQNEAQ (reference sequence). The CDR3 is CASSSQGNTEAFF. CDR3 coding DNA: TGTGCCAGCAGCTCTCAGGGGAACACTGAAGCTTTCTTT.

This sequence joins TRBV15 and TRBJ2-3; the D gene is possibly TRBD1 (6 bases). This CDR3 region has 15 residues. Per the germline V gene, CDR1 is LNHNV and CDR2 is YYDKDF (reference sequence). The V and J ends lost 0 bases and 4 bases respectively, with 11 bases between them. CDR3 sequence (DNA): TGTGCCACCAGCAGAGAACCACAGGGTCCAGATACGCAGTATTTT. It is translated as CATSREPQGPDTQYF.

This chain connects TRBV27 to TRBJ2-2, with TRBD2 matching 10 bases. V was clipped by 10 bases and J by 4 bases; unmatched bases: 21. Germline loops: CDR1 MNHEY, CDR2 SMNVEV (reference sequence). CDR3 length equals 19 residues. In nucleotides, the CDR3 is TGTGCCACCAAAAGCTGGCTTGCTAGCGGGAGTCGTAGCACCGGGGAGCTGTTTTTT. Its translation: CATKSWLASGSRSTGELFF.

V usage is TRBV4-1 and J usage is TRBJ1-1; 12 bases fit TRBD1. The J segment lost 4 bases and the V segment lost 3 bases, leaving 3 bases of the junction unmatched. This CDR3 spans 15 amino acids. In germline, CDR1 is MGHRA, CDR2 YSYEKL. The CDR3 region is CASSQGQGASTEAFF. In DNA form, the CDR3 reads TGCGCCAGCAGCCAGGGACAGGGGGCCAGCACTGAAGCTTTCTTT.

The J gene is TRBJ2-7, the V gene TRBV11-3, with D possibly TRBD2 on 5 matching bases. The V end lost 1 base, the J end lost 0 bases, and 10 bases lay between the germline ends. The CDR3 has 15 amino acids. The germline CDR1 and CDR2 sequences are SGHNT and YENEEA. The CDR3 region is CASSLGGGSSYEQYF. Here the CDR3 DNA reads TGTGCCAGCAGCTTAGGTGGCGGGTCCTCCTACGAGCAGTACTTC.

This clone was picked up a small number of times. For the CDR3, the DNA is TGTGCCAGCAGCTTAATGGGACAGCTAGAGGAGCAGTACTTC. It is translated as CASSLMGQLEEQYF. The rearrangement joins TRBV7-3 to TRBJ2-7; the match to TRBD1 covers 7 bases. Germline V gene data show CDR1 as SGHTA and CDR2 as FQGTGA. V shed 1 base and J 7 bases; nucleotides not matched to a gene: 7. CDR3 length: 14 residues.

The rearrangement links TRBV27 to TRBJ2-7; tentatively, D is TRBD2 (6 bases). The CDR3 has 13 residues. Trimming left V 6 bases short and J 1 base short, with 10 bases between. Germline V gene lookup returns CDR1 MNHEY and CDR2 SMNVEV (reference sequence). The CDR3 spells CASSRGLSYEQYF. DNA for the CDR3: TGTGCCAGCAGCAGAGGACTATCCTACGAGCAGTACTTC.

This chain links TRBV7-2 with TRBJ1-4, with D unclear. V was shortened by 7 bases and J by 7 bases, with 19 bases between the two germline ends. CDR3 size: 15 residues. CDR1 and CDR2 from the germline V gene are SGHTA and FQGNSA. CDR3 sequence: CASTALGMVGEKLFF. Here the CDR3 DNA reads TGTGCCAGCACCGCCTTGGGCATGGTTGGTGAAAAACTGTTTTTT.

The chain has TRBV15 and TRBJ1-4; D remains ambiguous. Germline loops: CDR1 LNHNV, CDR2 YYDKDF (reference sequence). Trimming left V 0 bases short and J 4 bases short, with 9 bases between. There are 15 residues in the CDR3. The CDR3 DNA is TGTGCCACCAGCAGAGATGGGCAGATTAATGAAAAACTGTTTTTT. Its protein product is CATSRDGQINEKLFF.

The rearrangement links TRBV2 to TRBJ1-1, with D perhaps matching TRBD1 (6 bases). The CDR3 length is 13 residues. Germline CDR1 SNHLY, CDR2 FYNNEI. The ends were cut back, 6 bases at V and 3 bases at J, with 11 bases in the middle. DNA of the CDR3: TGTGCCAGCAGACAGGGAAAGGACACTGAAGCTTTCTTT. Its protein product is CASRQGKDTEAFF. The full variable domain, rest sourced from reference TRBV2 and TRBJ1-1, is EPEVTQTPSHQVTQMGQEVILRCVPISNHLYFYWYRQILGQKVEFLVSFYNNEISEKSEIFDDQFSVERPDGSNFTLKIRSTKLEDSAMYFCASRQGKDTEAFFGQGTRLTVV.

V is TRBV28 and J is TRBJ2-7; 8 nucleotides align to TRBD1. The CDR3 runs 12 residues. Germline V CDR1 and CDR2: MDHEN, SYDVKM. The V segment lost 8 bases and the J segment 5 bases; nucleotides outside the gene matches: 5. CDR3 amino acids: CASVTGVDEQYF. CDR3 bases: TGTGCCAGCGTGACAGGGGTAGACGAGCAGTACTTC.

The V gene is TRBV5-1, the J gene TRBJ1-6; TRBD1 matches at 8 bases. This CDR3 has 15 residues. V dropped 9 bases and J dropped 7; count of bases not matched to a gene: 12. Per germline, CDR1 SGHRS and CDR2 YFSETQ. As DNA, the CDR3 is TGCGCCACCTCCTCAGGGGGCATGAAGAATTCACCCCTCCACTTT. Protein product: CATSSGGMKNSPLHF.

The rearrangement links TRBV12-5 to TRBJ2-7, with 11 nucleotides matching TRBD2. CDR1 is LGHNT, CDR2 FRNRAP, per germline. After removal of 5 bases from V and 2 bases from J, the junction contained 5 bases not matched to a gene. The CDR3 loop spans 15 amino acids. The CDR3 coding sequence is TGTGCTAGTGGTATCTCGACTAGCGGGGCCTACGAGCAGTACTTC. It specifies CASGISTSGAYEQYF. Supplemented by reference TRBV12-5 and TRBJ2-7, the full variable domain reads DARVTQTPRHKVTEMGQEVTMRCQPILGHNTVFWYRQTMMQGLELLAYFRNRAPLDDSGMPKDRFSAEMPDATLATLKIQPSEPRDSAVYFCASGISTSGAYEQYFGPGTRLTVT.

This clone was found a few times. The CDR3 DNA reads as TGTGCCAGCAGGGCGGACAAGTACACTGAAGCTTTCTTT. This translates into CASRADKYTEAFF. The chain couples TRBV6-5 to TRBJ1-1; perhaps TRBD1 as D (5 bases). Trimming left V 6 bases short and J 3 bases short, with 11 bases between. This CDR3 region has 13 residues. Per the germline V gene, CDR1 is MNHEY and CDR2 is SVGAGI.

This clone was detected a few times. This rearrangement joins TRBV7-9 to TRBJ2-7, with unresolved D. Trimming cost V 4 bases and J 2 bases, with 3 bases left between them. CDR3 length: 11 residues. Germline CDR1 and CDR2: SEHNR and FQNEAQ (reference sequence). The CDR3 nucleotides are TGTGCCAGCAGCTCTACCTACGAGCAGTACTTC. This codes for CASSSTYEQYF. The complete variable domain, with remaining parts taken from reference TRBV7-9 and TRBJ2-7, reads DTGVSQNPRHKITKRGQNVTFRCDPISEHNRLYWYRQTLGQGPEFLTYFQNEAQLEKSRLLSDRFSAERPKGSFSTLEIQRTEQGDSAMYLCASSSTYEQYFGPGTRLTVT.

V usage is TRBV5-1 and J usage is TRBJ2-5, with TRBD2 as a possible D gene (6 bases). Trimming pared 4 bases from V and 3 bases from J, leaving 10 bases between. This CDR3 has 13 residues. Per germline, CDR1 SGHRS and CDR2 YFSETQ. This CDR3 reads CASSPEGEETQYF. The CDR3, as DNA: TGCGCCAGCAGCCCGGAGGGAGAAGAGACCCAGTACTTC. The full variable domain, its missing parts supplied by reference TRBV5-1 and TRBJ2-5, is KAGVTQTPRYLIKTRGQQVTLSCSPISGHRSVSWYQQTPGQGLQFLFEYFSETQRNKGNFPGRFSGRQFSNSRSEMNVSTLELGDSALYLCASSPEGEETQYFGPGTRLLVL.

This clone counts as medium-sized. This chain connects TRBV5-6 to TRBJ2-7; 13 bases are a match to TRBD2. The germline gives CDR1 SGHDT, CDR2 YYEEEE. CDR3 length: 14 amino acids. V shed 5 bases and J 3 bases; nucleotides not matched to a gene: 2. DNA of the CDR3: TGTGCCAGCAGTGGACTAGCGGGAGTCTACGAGCAGTACTTC. This gives the protein CASSGLAGVYEQYF.

This chain joins TRBV4-1 and TRBJ2-1; possible D gene TRBD1, 5 bases. This CDR3 is built from 16 residues. The germline V and J ends were trimmed by 4 bases and 5 bases, with 18 bases remaining between them. The V gene's germline CDR1 is MGHRA and CDR2 YSYEKL. CDR3 sequence (DNA): TGCGCCAGCAGCCGGCGACGGAGACAGAACGACAATGAGCAGTTCTTC. Its translation is CASSRRRRQNDNEQFF.

The chain couples TRBV4-1 to TRBJ1-1, with TRBD1 matching over 12 bases. The V segment lost 0 bases and the J segment 8 bases; nucleotides outside the gene matches: 4. CDR3 length: 15 residues. Per the germline V gene, CDR1 is MGHRA and CDR2 is YSYEKL. The CDR3 region has the DNA TGCGCCAGCAGCCAAGAAGGGACAGGGGGCGCGGAAGCTTTCTTT. It codes for CASSQEGTGGAEAFF.

The CDR3 nucleotides are TGTGCCAGCAACCCCGAGGCGGGCGGGGTTCCCTCCTACGAGCAGTACTTC. This codes for CASNPEAGGVPSYEQYF. J is TRBJ2-7 and V is TRBV5-5, with a possible D match to TRBD2 (6 bases). Germline V lookup: CDR1 SGHKS, CDR2 YYEKEE (reference sequence). The CDR3 length is 17 residues. Trimming pared 6 bases from V and 0 bases from J, leaving 22 bases between.

On this clone itself: The junction differs from germline at one of its ends, possibly a read error. CDR3 region: CASGTSGNKIF. The CDR3 bases are TGTGCCAGCGGGACGAGCGGGAATAAGATCTTC. V is TRBV6-6 and J is TRBJ2-1; 7 nucleotides agree with TRBD2. Looked up from germline, CDR1 is MNHNY and CDR2 is SVGAGI (reference sequence). The CDR3 contains 11 residues.